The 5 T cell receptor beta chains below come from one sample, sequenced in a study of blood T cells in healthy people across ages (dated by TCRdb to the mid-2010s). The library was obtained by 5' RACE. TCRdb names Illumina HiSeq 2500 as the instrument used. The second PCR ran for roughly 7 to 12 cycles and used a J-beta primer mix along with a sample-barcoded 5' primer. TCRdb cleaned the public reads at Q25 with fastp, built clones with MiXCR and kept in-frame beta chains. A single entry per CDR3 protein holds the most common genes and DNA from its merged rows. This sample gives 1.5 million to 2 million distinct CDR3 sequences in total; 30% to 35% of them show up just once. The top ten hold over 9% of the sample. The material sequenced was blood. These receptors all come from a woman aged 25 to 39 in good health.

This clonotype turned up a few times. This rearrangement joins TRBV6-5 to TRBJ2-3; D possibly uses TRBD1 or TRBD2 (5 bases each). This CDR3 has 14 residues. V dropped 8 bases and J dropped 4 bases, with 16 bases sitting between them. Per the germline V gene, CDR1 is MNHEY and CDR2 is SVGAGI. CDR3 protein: CASSGSGAADTQYF. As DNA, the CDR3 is TGTGCCAGCTCAGGGAGTGGGGCGGCAGATACGCAGTATTTT.

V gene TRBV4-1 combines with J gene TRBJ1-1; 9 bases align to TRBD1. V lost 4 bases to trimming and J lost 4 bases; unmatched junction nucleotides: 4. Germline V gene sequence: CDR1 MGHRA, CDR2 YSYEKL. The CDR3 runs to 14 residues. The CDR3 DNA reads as TGCGCCAGCAGCCTCGGGACAGGGATCACTGAAGCTTTCTTT. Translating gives CASSLGTGITEAFF.

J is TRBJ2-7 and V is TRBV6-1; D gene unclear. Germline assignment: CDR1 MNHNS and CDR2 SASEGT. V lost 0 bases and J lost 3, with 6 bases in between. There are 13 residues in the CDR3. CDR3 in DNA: TGTGCCAGCAGTGAAGCCCAGAGCTACGAGCAGTACTTC. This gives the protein CASSEAQSYEQYF.

The CDR3 loop is CSAPGPVRSTDTQYF. CDR3 in DNA: TGCAGTGCCCCTGGGCCCGTGAGGAGCACAGATACGCAGTATTTT. The chain couples TRBV20-1 to TRBJ2-3; D not resolved. This CDR3 is 15 amino acids long. The V gene's germline CDR1 is DFQATT and CDR2 SNEGSKA (reference sequence). The ends were cut back, 6 bases at V and 0 bases at J, with 16 bases in the middle.

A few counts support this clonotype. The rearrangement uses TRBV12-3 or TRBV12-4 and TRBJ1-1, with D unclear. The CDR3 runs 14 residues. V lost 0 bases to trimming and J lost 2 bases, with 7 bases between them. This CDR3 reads CASSLASQNTEAFF. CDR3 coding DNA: TGTGCCAGCAGTTTAGCGAGCCAAAACACTGAAGCTTTCTTT.